This T cell receptor beta chain was sequenced for a study of T-cell memory formation after mild COVID-19. Findings and caveats of the study: CD8+ contracting clones occupied EMRA, while CD4+ ones occupied mainly CM and EM.

This clonotype has only a few counts. Its antigen remains unknown. TCRdb used MiXCR to reprocess the 5' RACE reads, holding one entry per CDR3 protein. Of 35,000 to 45,000 distinct CDR3 sequences listed, roughly 7.2% are singletons. Germline CDR1 and CDR2: SGHRS and YFSETQ. The CDR3 runs to 15 residues. The V and J ends lost 4 bases and 7 bases respectively, with 15 bases between them. The chain carries TRBV5-1 and TRBJ1-6, with D perhaps matching TRBD1 (5 bases). The receptor was isolated from a man between 18 and 35 years old who had mild COVID-19 (a few samples of this study predate the infection). Cell type and time point are not known. What was sequenced was PBMCs or a T cell subset sorted from them (not recorded which). The CDR3 is CASSPTQGVNSPLHF. CDR3 coding DNA: TGCGCCAGCAGCCCAACGCAGGGAGTAAATTCACCCCTCCACTTT.